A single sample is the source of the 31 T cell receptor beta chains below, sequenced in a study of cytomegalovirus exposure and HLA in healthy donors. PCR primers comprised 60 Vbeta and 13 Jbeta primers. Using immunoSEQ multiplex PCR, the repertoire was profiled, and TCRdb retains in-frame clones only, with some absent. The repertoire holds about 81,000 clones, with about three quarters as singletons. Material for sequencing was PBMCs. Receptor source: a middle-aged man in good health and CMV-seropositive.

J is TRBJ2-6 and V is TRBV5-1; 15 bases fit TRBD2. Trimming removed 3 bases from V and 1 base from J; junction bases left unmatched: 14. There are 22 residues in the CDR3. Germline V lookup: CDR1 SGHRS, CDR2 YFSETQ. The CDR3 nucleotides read TGCGCCAGCAGCTCCTGGCCTCGGACTAGCGGGAGGGCCCGTTCTGGGGCCAACGTCCTGACTTTC. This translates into CASSSWPRTSGRARSGANVLTF. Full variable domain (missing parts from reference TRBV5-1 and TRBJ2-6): KAGVTQTPRYLIKTRGQQVTLSCSPISGHRSVSWYQQTPGQGLQFLFEYFSETQRNKGNFPGRFSGRQFSNSRSEMNVSTLELGDSALYLCASSSWPRTSGRARSGANVLTFGAGSRLTVL.

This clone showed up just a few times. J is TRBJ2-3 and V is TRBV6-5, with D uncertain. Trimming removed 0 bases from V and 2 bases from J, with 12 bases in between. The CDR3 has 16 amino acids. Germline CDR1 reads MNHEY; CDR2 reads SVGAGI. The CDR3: CASSYSLETVTDTQYF. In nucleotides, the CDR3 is TGTGCCAGCAGTTACTCGCTGGAGACGGTCACAGATACGCAGTATTTT.

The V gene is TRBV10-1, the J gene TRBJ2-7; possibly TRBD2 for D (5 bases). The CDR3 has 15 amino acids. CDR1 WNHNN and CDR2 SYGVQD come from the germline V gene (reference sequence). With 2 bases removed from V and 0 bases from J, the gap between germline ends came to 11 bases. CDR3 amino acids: CASSERQEVSYEQYF. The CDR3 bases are TGCGCCAGCAGTGAGAGGCAGGAGGTCTCCTACGAGCAGTACTTC.

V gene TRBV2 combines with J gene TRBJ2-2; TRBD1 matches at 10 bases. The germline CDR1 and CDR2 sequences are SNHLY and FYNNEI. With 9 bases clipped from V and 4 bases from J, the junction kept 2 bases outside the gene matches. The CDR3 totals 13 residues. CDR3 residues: CARGTGATGELFF. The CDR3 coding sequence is TGTGCCAGAGGGACAGGGGCCACCGGGGAGCTGTTTTTT.

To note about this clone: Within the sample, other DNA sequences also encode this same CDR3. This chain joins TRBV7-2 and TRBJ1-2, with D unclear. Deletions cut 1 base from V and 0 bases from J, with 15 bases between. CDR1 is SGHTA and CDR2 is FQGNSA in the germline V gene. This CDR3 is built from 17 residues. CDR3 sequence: CASSLGATGKANYGYTF. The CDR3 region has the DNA TGTGCCAGCAGCTTAGGGGCTACGGGGAAAGCTAACTATGGCTACACCTTC.

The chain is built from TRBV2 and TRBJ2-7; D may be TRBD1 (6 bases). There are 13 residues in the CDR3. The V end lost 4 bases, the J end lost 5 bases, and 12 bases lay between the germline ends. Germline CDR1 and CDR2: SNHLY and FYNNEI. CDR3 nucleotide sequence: TGTGCCAGCAGTGGTCAAGGGGGAGACGAGCAGTACTTC. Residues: CASSGQGGDEQYF.

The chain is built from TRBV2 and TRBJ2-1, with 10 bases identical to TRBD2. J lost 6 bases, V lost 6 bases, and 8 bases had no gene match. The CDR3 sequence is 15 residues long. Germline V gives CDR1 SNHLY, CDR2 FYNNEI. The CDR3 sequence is CASSAGLAWGNEQFF. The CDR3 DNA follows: TGTGCCAGCAGCGCGGGACTAGCGTGGGGCAATGAGCAGTTCTTC.

The chain's CDR3 is CASSTGQGISYERYF. The CDR3 DNA sequence: TGTGCCAGCAGTACCGGACAGGGAATCTCCTACGAGCGGTACTTC. The chain combines TRBV6-1 with TRBJ2-5; TRBD1 matches at 8 bases. Germline loops: CDR1 MNHNS, CDR2 SASEGT. Trimming cost V 5 bases and J 13 bases; bases outside gene matches: 18. The CDR3 length is 15 residues.

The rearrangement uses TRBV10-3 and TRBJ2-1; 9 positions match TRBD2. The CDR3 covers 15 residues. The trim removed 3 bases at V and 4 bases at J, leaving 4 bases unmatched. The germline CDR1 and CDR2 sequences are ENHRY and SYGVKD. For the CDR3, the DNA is TGTGCCATCAGTGACGTTACTAGCGGGTACAATGAGCAGTTCTTC. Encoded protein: CAISDVTSGYNEQFF.

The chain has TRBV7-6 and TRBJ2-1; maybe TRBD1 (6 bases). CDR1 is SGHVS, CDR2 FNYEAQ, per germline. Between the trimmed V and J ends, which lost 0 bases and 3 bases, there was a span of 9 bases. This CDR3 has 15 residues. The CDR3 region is CASSLATGNYNEQFF. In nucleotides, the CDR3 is TGTGCCAGCAGCTTAGCAACAGGGAACTACAATGAGCAGTTCTTC. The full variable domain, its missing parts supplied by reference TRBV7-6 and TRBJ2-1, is GAGVSQSPRYKVTKRGQDVALRCDPISGHVSLYWYRQALGQGPEFLTYFNYEAQQDKSGLPNDRFSAERPEGSISTLTIQRTEQRDSAMYRCASSLATGNYNEQFFGPGTRLTVL.

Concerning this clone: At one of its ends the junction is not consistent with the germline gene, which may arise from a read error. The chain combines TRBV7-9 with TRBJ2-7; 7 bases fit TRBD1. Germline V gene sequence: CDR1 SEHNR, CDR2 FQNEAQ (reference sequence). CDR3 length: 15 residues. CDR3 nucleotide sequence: TGTTCCAGCAGCGACCCCAGGGGGAAGTCCTACGAGCAGTACTTC. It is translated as CSSSDPRGKSYEQYF.

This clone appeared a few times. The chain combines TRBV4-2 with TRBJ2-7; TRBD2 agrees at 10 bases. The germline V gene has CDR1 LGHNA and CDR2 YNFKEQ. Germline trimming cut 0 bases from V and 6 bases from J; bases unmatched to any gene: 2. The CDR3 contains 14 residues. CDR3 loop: CASSQDGLAAEQYF. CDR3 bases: TGTGCCAGCAGCCAAGACGGACTAGCGGCCGAGCAGTACTTC.

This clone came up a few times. CDR3 coding DNA: TGCGCCAGCAGCCCCCGGACAGGGGGGGAGCAGTACTTC. Translating gives CASSPRTGGEQYF. The J gene is TRBJ2-4, the V gene TRBV5-1; 10 nucleotides line up with TRBD1. The CDR3 contains 13 residues. J lost 13 bases, V lost 4 bases, and 8 bases had no gene match. CDR1 and CDR2 from the germline V gene are SGHRS and YFSETQ.

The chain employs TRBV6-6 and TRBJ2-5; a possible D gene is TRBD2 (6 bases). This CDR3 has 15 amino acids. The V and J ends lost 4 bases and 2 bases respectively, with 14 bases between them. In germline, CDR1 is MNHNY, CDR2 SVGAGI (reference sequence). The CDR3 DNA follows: TGTGCCAGCAGTTTTCTCGCGGCGGGACAAGAGACCCAGTACTTC. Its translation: CASSFLAAGQETQYF.

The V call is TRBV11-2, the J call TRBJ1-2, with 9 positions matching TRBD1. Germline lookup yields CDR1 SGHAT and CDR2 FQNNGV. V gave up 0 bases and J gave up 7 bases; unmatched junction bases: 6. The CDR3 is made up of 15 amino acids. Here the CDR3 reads CASSLDGGTGSGYTF. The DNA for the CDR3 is TGTGCCAGCAGCTTAGATGGGGGGACAGGGTCTGGCTACACCTTC.

The CDR3 DNA reads as TGTGCCAGCAGCTTAGATCTGGGGGGGGGACTAGCGGGAGTAGATCTCGAGCAGTACTTC. Protein product: CASSLDLGGGLAGVDLEQYF. This rearrangement joins TRBV11-2 to TRBJ2-7, with TRBD2 identical over 14 bases. CDR1 and CDR2 (germline): SGHAT, FQNNGV. The V gene end was trimmed by 0 bases and the J gene end by 6 bases; junction bases not matched to a gene: 16. CDR3 length equals 20 residues. The complete variable domain, with remaining parts taken from reference TRBV11-2 and TRBJ2-7, reads EAGVAQSPRYKIIEKRQSVAFWCNPISGHATLYWYQQILGQGPKLLIQFQNNGVVDDSQLPKDRFSAERLKGVDSTLKIQPAKLEDSAVYLCASSLDLGGGLAGVDLEQYFGPGTRLTVT.

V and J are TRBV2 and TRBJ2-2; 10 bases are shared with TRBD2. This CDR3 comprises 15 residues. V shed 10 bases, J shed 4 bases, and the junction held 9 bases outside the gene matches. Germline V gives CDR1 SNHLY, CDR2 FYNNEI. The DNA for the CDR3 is TGTGCCACCTTTCCGGGACTAGCGTCCACCGGGGAGCTGTTTTTT. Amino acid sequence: CATFPGLASTGELFF. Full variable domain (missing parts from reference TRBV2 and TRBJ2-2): EPEVTQTPSHQVTQMGQEVILRCVPISNHLYFYWYRQILGQKVEFLVSFYNNEISEKSEIFDDQFSVERPDGSNFTLKIRSTKLEDSAMYFCATFPGLASTGELFFGEGSRLTVL.

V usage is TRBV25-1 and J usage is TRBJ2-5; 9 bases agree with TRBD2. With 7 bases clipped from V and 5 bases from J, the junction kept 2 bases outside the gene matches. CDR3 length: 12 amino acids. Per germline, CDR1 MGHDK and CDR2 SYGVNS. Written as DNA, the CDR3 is TGTGCCAGCATGCGGGGGGGGGAGACCCAGTACTTC. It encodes CASMRGGETQYF. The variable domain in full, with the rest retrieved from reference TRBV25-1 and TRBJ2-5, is EADIYQTPRYLVIGTGKKITLECSQTMGHDKMYWYQQDPGMELHLIHYSYGVNSTEKGDLSSESTVSRIRTEHFPLTLESARPSHTSQYLCASMRGGETQYFGPGTRLLVL.

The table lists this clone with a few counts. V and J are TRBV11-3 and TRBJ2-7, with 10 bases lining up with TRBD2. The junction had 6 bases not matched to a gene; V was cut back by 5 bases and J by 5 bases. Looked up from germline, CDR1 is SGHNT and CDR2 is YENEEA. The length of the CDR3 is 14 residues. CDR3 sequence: CASSPSGRVNEQYF. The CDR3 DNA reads TGTGCCAGCAGCCCCAGCGGGAGGGTCAACGAGCAGTACTTC.

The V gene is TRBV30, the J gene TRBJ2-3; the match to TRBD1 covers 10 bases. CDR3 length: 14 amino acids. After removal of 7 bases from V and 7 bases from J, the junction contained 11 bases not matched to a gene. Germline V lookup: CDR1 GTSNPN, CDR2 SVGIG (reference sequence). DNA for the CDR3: TGTGCCTCGCGGCGGGGGACAGGGGACAATACGCAGTATTTT. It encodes CASRRGTGDNTQYF.

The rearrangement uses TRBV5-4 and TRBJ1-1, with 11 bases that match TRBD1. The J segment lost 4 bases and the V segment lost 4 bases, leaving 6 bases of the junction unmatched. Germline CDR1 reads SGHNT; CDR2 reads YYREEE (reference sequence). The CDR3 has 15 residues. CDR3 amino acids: CASSPDRGRITEAFF. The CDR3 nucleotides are TGTGCCAGCAGCCCGGACAGGGGGCGAATCACTGAAGCTTTCTTT.

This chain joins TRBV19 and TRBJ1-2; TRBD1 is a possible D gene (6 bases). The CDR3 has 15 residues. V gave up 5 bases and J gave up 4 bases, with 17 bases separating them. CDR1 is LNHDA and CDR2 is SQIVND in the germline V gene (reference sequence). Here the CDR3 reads CASSQRGGAFYGYTF. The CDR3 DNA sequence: TGTGCCAGTAGTCAGCGGGGGGGGGCCTTCTATGGCTACACCTTC.

CDR3 sequence reads: CASSLGSPGQPQHF. CDR3 DNA: TGTGCCAGCAGCTTAGGTTCCCCCGGGCAGCCCCAGCATTTT. The chain has TRBV7-2 and TRBJ1-5; D not resolved. This CDR3 comprises 14 residues. In germline, CDR1 is SGHTA, CDR2 FQGNSA. The ends were cut back, 1 base at V and 7 bases at J, with 11 bases in the middle.

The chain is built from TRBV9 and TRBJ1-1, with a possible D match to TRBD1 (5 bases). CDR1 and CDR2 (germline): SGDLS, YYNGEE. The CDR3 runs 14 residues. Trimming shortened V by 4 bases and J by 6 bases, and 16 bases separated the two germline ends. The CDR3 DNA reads TGTGCCAGCAGCCCCTCCGGGGGGTTGGCTGAAGCTTTCTTT. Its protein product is CASSPSGGLAEAFF.

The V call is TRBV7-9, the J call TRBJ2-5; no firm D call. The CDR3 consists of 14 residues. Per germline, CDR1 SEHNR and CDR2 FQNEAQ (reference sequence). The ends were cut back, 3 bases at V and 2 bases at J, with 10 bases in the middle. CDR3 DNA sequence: TGTGCCAGCAGCTTGGGTCGGGTTCAAGAGACCCAGTACTTC. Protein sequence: CASSLGRVQETQYF. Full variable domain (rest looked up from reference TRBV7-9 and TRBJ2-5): DTGVSQNPRHKITKRGQNVTFRCDPISEHNRLYWYRQTLGQGPEFLTYFQNEAQLEKSRLLSDRFSAERPKGSFSTLEIQRTEQGDSAMYLCASSLGRVQETQYFGPGTRLLVL.

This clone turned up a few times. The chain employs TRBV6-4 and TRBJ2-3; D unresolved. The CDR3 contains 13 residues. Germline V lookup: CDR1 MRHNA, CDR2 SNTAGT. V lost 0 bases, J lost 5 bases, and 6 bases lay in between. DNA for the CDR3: TGTGCCAGCAGTGACTCATCGGTAGATACGCAGTATTTT. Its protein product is CASSDSSVDTQYF.

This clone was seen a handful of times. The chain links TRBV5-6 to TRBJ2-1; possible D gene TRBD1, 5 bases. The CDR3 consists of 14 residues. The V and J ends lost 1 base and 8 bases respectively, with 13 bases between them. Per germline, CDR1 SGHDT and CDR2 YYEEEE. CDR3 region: CASSLPGKVDEQFF. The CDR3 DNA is TGTGCCAGCAGCTTGCCAGGGAAGGTAGATGAGCAGTTCTTC. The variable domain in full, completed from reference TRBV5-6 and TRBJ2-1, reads DAGVTQSPTHLIKTRGQQVTLRCSPKSGHDTVSWYQQALGQGPQFIFQYYEEEERQRGNFPDRFSGHQFPNYSSELNVNALLLGDSALYLCASSLPGKVDEQFFGPGTRLTVL.

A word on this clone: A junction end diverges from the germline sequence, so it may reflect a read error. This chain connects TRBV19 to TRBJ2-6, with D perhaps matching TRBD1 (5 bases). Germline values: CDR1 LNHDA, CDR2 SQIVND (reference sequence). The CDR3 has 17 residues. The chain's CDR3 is CASSIDFWSSGANGLTF. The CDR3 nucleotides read TGTGCCAGTAGTATAGATTTTTGGTCCTCTGGGGCCAACGGCCTGACTTTC.

The CDR3 region has the DNA TGTGCCAGCAGTGAATTGGGCAGGCCCTATGGCTACACCTTC. Protein sequence: CASSELGRPYGYTF. This chain uses TRBV2 with TRBJ1-2; D not resolved. The V end was cut by 2 bases, the J end by 4 bases, with 11 bases between. The CDR3 totals 14 residues. Germline values: CDR1 SNHLY, CDR2 FYNNEI.

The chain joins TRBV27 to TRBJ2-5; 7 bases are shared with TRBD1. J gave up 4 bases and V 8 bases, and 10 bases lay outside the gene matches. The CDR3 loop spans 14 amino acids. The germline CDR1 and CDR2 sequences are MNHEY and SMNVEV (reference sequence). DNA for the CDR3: TGTGCCAGCGGCCGACAGGGAGTAGGAGAGACCCAGTACTTC. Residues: CASGRQGVGETQYF.

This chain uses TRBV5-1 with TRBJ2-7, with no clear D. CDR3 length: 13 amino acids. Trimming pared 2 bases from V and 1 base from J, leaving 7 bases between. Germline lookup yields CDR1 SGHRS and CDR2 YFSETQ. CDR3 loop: CASSFENSYEQYF. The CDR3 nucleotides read TGCGCCAGCAGCTTTGAGAATTCCTACGAGCAGTACTTC.